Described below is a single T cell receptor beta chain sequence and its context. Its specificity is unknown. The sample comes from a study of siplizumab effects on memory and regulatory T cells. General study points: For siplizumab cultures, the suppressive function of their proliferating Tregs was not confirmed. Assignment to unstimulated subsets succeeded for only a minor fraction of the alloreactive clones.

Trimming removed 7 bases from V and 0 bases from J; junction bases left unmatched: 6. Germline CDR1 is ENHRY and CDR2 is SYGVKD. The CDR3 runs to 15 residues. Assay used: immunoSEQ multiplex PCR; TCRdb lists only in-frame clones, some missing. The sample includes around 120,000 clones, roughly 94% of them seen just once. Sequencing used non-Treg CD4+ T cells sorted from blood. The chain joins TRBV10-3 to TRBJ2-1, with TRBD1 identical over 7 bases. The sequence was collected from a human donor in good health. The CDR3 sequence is CAITPGQSSYNEQFF. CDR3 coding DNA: TGTGCCATCACTCCGGGACAGAGCTCCTACAATGAGCAGTTCTTC.